Sequencing of this TCR beta chain was carried out in a study of blood T cell repertoires in COVID-19. Participants, roughly 18 to 90 years old, spanned some 23 US areas. Germline V CDR1 and CDR2: LGHDT, YNNKEL (reference sequence). The V gene end was trimmed by 5 bases and the J gene end by 7 bases; junction bases not matched to a gene: 8. This CDR3 is 15 amino acids long. Profiling relied on immunoSEQ multiplex PCR, and the TCRdb table lists in-frame clones only, not all of them. Altogether hundreds of thousands of clones are present, about nine tenths being singletons, with the ten largest covering just under 6.5%.

The sequencing sample was made of PBMCs or T cells enriched from blood (not recorded which). The chain joins TRBV3-1 (or the pseudogene TRBV3-2) to TRBJ2-1; 10 bases line up with TRBD2. The clonotype originates from a woman aged 30 to 39 with acute COVID-19. CDR3: CASSSSGGWYNEQFF. CDR3 nucleotide sequence: TGTGCCAGCAGCTCTAGCGGGGGATGGTATAATGAGCAGTTCTTC.